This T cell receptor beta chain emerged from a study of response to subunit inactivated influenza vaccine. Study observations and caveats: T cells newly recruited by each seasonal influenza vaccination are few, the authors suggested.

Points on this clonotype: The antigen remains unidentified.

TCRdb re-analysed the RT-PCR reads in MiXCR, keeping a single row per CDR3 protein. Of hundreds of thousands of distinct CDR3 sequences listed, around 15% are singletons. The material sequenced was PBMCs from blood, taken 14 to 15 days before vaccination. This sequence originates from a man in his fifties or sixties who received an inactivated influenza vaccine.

CDR3 residues: CSALHVGSGGYTF. The CDR3 DNA reads TGCAGTGCTCTCCATGTGGGCTCGGGTGGCTACACCTTC. The chain links TRBV20-1 to TRBJ1-2; no reliable D call. This CDR3 has 13 amino acids. Trimming pared 5 bases from V and 7 bases from J, leaving 17 bases between. CDR1 DFQATT and CDR2 SNEGSKA come from the germline V gene (reference sequence).